This TCR beta chain originates from a study of T-cell memory formation after mild COVID-19. The germline CDR1 and CDR2 sequences are MNHEY and SVGAGI. This CDR3 contains 16 residues. V was pared by 2 bases and J by 1 base, with 13 bases between. It was 5'RACE with constant-segment primers that produced the TCR alpha and TCR beta cDNA libraries, which carried sample barcodes and UMIs. TCRdb reprocessed the 5' RACE reads via MiXCR and lists one record per CDR3 protein. Of around 310,000 distinct CDR3 sequences listed, 20% to 25% were seen once; the top ten hold around 20%. This clonotype was seen a few times.

This TCR derives from a man aged 18 to 35 who had mild COVID-19 (a few samples of this study predate the infection). Cell type and time point are not known. The chain is built from TRBV6-5 and TRBJ2-3, with D possibly called TRBD1 or TRBD2 (5 bases each). Material for sequencing was PBMCs or a T cell subset sorted from them (not recorded which). The CDR3 coding sequence is TGTGCCAGCAGTTACGGAGCAGGGACCGGCACAGATACGCAGTATTTT. Its translation: CASSYGAGTGTDTQYF.